The T cell receptor beta chain under discussion was sequenced for a study of a mutant IDH1 vaccine in newly diagnosed glioma. Study as a whole: In weeks 1, 3, 5, 7, 11, 15, 19 and 23, patients were vaccinated. Patients got their first vaccination 4-6 weeks after radiotherapy alone, or with temozolomide cycles. Treated patients showed a male proportion of approximately 62%, a female proportion of roughly 40%, and a mean age of approximately 40 years.

Generated by immunoSEQ multiplex PCR, the TCRdb table keeps only in-frame clones and is missing some. The sample consists of around 56,000 clones, roughly 81% of them appearing once. As to this clone: What it recognizes is unknown.

The CDR3 contains 15 residues. Germline V gene lookup returns CDR1 SGDLS and CDR2 YYNGEE. Trimming removed 6 bases from V and 3 bases from J, with 15 bases in between. Time point noted: week 23, last vaccination. Doses of 300 ug of mutant IDH1 20-mer peptide were given with topical imiquimod. This TCR came from a woman aged 40 to 49 with glioma. Some clones in this sample may be carry-over from other donors' samples. Sample: PBMCs, taken from a glioma patient whose treatment included an IDH1 peptide vaccine. The V call is TRBV9, the J call TRBJ1-4; no clear D. CDR3 protein: CASTRFGNSNEKLFF. CDR3 coding DNA: TGTGCCAGCACCCGATTCGGGAATTCTAATGAAAAACTGTTTTTT.